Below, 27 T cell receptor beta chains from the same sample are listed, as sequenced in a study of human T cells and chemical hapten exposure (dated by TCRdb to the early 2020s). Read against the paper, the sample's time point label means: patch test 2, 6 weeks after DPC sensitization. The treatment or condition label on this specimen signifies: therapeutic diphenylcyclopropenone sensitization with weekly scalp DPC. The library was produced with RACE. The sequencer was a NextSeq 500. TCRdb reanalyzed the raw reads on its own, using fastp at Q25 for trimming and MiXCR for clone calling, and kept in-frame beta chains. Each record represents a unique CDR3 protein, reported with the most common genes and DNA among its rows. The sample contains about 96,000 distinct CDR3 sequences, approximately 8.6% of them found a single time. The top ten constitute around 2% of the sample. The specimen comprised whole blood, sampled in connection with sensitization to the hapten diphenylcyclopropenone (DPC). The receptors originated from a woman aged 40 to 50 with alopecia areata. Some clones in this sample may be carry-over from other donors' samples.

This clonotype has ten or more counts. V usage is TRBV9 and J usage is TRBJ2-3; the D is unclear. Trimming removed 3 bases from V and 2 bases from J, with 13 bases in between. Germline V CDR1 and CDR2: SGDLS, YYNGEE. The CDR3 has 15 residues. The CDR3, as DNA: TGTGCCAGCAGCGCAAGTACAGACCACACAGATACGCAGTATTTT. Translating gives CASSASTDHTDTQYF.

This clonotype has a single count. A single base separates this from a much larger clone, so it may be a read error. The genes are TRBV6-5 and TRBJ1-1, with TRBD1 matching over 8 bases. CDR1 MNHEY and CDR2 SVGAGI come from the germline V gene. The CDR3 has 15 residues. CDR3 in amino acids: CVSSSLQGVFAEAFF. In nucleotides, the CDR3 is TGTGTCAGCAGTTCCCTACAGGGGGTGTTCGCTGAAGCTTTCTTT.

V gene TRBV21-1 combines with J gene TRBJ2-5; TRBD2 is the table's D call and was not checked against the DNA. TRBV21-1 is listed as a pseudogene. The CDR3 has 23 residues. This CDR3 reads CASSKFRGPKGLAGGLERETQYF. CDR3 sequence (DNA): TGTGCCAGCAGCAAATTTAGGGGACCGAAGGGACTAGCGGGAGGGCTCGAGAGGGAGACCCAGTACTTC.

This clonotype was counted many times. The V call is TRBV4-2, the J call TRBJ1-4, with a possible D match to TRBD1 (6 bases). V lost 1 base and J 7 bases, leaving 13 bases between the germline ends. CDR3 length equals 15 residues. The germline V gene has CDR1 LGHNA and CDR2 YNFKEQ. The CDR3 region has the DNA TGTGCCAGCAGCCAAGGAGGGCAGGGGAGTGAAAAACTGTTTTTT. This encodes CASSQGGQGSEKLFF.

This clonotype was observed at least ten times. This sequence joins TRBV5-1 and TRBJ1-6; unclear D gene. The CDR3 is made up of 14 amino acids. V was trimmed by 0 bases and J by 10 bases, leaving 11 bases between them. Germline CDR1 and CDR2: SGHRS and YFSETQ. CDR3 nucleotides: TGCGCCAGCAGCTTGGAAGGCCTGGGCTCACCCCTCCACTTT. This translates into CASSLEGLGSPLHF.

CDR3 region: CASSFPLFGSSYNEQFF. CDR3 sequence (DNA): TGTGCCAGCAGTTTCCCTCTTTTCGGGAGCTCCTACAATGAGCAGTTCTTC. The rearrangement links TRBV12-3 or TRBV12-4 to TRBJ2-1, with D perhaps matching TRBD2 (6 bases). This CDR3 is 17 amino acids long. V lost 3 bases to trimming and J lost 0 bases, with 15 bases between them.

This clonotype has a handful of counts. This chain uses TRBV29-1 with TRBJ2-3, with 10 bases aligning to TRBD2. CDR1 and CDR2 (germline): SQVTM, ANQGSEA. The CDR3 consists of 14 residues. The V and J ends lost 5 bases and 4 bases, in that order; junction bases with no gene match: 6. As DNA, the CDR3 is TGCAGCGTTCGATCGACTAGCGGGCCAGATACGCAGTATTTT. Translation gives CSVRSTSGPDTQYF.

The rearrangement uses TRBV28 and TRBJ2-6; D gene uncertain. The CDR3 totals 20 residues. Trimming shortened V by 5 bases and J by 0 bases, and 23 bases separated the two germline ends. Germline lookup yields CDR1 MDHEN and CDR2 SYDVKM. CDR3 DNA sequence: TGTGCCAGCAGTCCCGATACCCAACTGGACCGCCCCTCTGGGGCCAACGTCCTGACTTTC. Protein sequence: CASSPDTQLDRPSGANVLTF.

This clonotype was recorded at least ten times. In DNA form, the CDR3 reads TGTGCCAGCAGCCCCGGACTAGCGGGCACCGGGGAGCTGTTTTTT. It encodes CASSPGLAGTGELFF. The V call is TRBV5-4, the J call TRBJ2-2; TRBD2 agrees at 11 bases. This CDR3 has 15 residues. V trimming: 4 bases; J trimming: 4 bases; junction bases outside the gene matches: 3. CDR1 is SGHNT and CDR2 is YYREEE in the germline V gene (reference sequence).

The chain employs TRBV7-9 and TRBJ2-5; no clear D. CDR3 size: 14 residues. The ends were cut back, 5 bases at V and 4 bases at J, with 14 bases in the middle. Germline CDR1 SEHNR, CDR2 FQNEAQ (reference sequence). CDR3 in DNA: TGTGCCAGCAGCCTCGGACCGTACCGAGAGACCCAGTACTTC. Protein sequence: CASSLGPYRETQYF.

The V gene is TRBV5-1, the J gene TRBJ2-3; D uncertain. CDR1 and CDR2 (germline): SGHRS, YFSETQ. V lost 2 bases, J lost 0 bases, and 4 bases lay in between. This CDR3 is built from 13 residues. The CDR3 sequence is CASSFYSTDTQYF. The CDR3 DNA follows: TGCGCCAGCAGCTTCTACAGCACAGATACGCAGTATTTT.

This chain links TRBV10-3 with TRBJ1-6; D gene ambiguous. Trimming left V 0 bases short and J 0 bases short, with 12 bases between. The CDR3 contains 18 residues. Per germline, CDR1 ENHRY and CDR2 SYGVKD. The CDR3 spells CAISESRSLSSYNSPLHF. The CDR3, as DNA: TGTGCCATCAGTGAGTCGCGGTCCCTGAGCTCCTATAATTCACCCCTCCACTTT.

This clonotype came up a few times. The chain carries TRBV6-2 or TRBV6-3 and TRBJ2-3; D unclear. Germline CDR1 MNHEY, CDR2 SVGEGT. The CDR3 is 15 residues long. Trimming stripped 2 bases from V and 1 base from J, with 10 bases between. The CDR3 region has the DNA TGTGCCAGCAGTTACAACAGCCAACGCACAGATACGCAGTATTTT. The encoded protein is CASSYNSQRTDTQYF.

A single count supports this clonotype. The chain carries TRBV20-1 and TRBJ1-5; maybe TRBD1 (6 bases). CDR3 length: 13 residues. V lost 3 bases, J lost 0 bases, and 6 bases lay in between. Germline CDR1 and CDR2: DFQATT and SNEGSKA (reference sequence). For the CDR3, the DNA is TGCAGTGCTAGCAGGGGTAGCAATCAGCCCCAGCATTTT. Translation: CSASRGSNQPQHF.

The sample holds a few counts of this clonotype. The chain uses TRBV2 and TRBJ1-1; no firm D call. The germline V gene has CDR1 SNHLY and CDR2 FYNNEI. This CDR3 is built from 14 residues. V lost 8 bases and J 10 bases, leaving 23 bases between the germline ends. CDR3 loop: CASDEDGGLVGAFF. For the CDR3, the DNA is TGTGCCAGCGATGAGGACGGTGGATTGGTAGGAGCTTTCTTT.

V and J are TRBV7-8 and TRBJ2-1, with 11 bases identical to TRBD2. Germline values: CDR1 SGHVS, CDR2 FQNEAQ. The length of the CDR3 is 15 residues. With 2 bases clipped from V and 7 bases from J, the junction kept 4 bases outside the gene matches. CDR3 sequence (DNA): TGTGCCAGCAGCTTAACTAGCGGGAGATTTAATGAGCAGTTCTTC. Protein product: CASSLTSGRFNEQFF.

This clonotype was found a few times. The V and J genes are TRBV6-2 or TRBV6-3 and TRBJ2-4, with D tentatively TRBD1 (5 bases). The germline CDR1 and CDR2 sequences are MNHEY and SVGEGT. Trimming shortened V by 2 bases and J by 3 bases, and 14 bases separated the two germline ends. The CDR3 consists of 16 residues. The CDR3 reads CASSYPQQVGKNIQYF. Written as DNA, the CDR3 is TGTGCCAGCAGTTACCCCCAACAGGTTGGCAAAAACATTCAGTACTTC.

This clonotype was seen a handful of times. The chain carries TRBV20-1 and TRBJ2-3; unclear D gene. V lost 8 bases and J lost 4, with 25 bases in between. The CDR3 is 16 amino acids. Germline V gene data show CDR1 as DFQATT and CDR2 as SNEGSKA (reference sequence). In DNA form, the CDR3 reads TGCAGTCAAAAGGGCGGTGTAGCCGGAGAGGCAGATACGCAGTATTTT. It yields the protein CSQKGGVAGEADTQYF.

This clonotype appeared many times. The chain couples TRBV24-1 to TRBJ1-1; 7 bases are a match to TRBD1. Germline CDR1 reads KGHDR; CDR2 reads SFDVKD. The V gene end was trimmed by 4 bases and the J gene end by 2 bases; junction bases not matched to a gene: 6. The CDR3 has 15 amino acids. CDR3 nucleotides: TGTGCCACCAGTGACACCGGGACAGCCAACACTGAAGCTTTCTTT. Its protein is CATSDTGTANTEAFF.

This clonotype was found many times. In nucleotides, the CDR3 is TGTGCCAGCAGTCCACTAGCGGGAGTCTCCTACGAGCAGTACTTC. Its translation: CASSPLAGVSYEQYF. The chain has TRBV28 and TRBJ2-7; TRBD2 matches at 11 bases. Germline values: CDR1 MDHEN, CDR2 SYDVKM. This CDR3 region has 15 residues. Losses at the gene ends were 5 bases for V and 0 bases for J; bases not matched to a gene: 3.

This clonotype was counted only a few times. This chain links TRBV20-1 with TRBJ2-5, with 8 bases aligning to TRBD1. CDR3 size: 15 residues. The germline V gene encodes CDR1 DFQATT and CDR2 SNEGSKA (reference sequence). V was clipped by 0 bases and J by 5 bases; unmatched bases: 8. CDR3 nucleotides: TGCAGTGCTAGAGATTTGGGACAGGTTGGGGAGACCCAGTACTTC. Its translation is CSARDLGQVGETQYF.

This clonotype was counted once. CDR3 coding DNA: TGCAGTGCTATTAGGGATGGGAGCTTTAGCAATCAGCCCCAGCATTTT. It encodes CSAIRDGSFSNQPQHF. The rearrangement joins TRBV20-1 to TRBJ1-5; unclear D gene. The V end was cut by 4 bases, the J end by 0 bases, with 16 bases between. Germline V gene sequence: CDR1 DFQATT, CDR2 SNEGSKA (reference sequence). This CDR3 is 16 amino acids long.

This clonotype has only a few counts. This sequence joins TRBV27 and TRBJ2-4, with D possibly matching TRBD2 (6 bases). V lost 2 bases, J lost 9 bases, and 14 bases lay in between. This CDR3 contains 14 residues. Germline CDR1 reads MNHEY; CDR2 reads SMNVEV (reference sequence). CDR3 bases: TGTGCCAGCAGTTTAGGTGGGGGGAGCGGCATTCAGTACTTC. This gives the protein CASSLGGGSGIQYF.

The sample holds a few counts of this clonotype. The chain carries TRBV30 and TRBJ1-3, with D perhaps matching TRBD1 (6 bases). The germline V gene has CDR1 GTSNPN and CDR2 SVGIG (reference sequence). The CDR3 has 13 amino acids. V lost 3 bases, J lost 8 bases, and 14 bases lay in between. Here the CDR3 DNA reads TGTGCCTGGAGGGGGCCAGGGACATACACCATATATTTT. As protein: CAWRGPGTYTIYF.

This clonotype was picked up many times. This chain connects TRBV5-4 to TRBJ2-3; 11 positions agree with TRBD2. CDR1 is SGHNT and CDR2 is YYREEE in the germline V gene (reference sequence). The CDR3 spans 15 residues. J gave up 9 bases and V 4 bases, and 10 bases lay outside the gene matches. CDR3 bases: TGTGCCAGCAGCGGGGGACTAGCGGACCGGGGGACGCAGTATTTT. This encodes CASSGGLADRGTQYF.

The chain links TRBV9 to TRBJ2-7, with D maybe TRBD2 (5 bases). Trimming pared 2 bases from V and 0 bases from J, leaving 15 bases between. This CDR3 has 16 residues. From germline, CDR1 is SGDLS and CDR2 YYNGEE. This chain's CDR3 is CASSVGPAVTSYEQYF. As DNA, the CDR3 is TGTGCCAGCAGCGTGGGTCCAGCGGTTACCTCCTACGAGCAGTACTTC. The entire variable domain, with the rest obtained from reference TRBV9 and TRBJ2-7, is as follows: DSGVTQTPKHLITATGQRVTLRCSPRSGDLSVYWYQQSLDQGLQFLIQYYNGEERAKGNILERFSAQQFPDLHSELNLSSLELGDSALYFCASSVGPAVTSYEQYFGPGTRLTVT.

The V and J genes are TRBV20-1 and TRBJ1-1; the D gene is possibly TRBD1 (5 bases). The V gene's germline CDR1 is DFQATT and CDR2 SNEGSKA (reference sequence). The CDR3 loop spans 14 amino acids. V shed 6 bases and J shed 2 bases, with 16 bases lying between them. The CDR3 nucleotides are TGCAGTGCGCGCTCCGGGACGGGCAACACTGAAGCTTTCTTT. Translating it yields CSARSGTGNTEAFF.